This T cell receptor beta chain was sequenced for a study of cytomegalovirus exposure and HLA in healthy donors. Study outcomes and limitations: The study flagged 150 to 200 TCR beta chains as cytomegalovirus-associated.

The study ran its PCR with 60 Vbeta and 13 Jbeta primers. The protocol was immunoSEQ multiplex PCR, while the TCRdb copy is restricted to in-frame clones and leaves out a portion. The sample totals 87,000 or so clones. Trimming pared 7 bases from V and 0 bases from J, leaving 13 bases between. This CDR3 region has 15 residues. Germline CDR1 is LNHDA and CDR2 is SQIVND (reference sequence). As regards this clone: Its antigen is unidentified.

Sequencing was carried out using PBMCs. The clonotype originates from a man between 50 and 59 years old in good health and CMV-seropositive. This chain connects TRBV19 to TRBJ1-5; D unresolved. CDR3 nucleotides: TGTGCCAGTATAAAGTCCGTCTATAGCAATCAGCCCCAGCATTTT. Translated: CASIKSVYSNQPQHF.